What follows are 30 T cell receptor beta chains derived from one specimen sequenced in a study of human T cells and chemical hapten exposure. Individual cDNA molecules received unique molecular identifiers in the library. One entry per CDR3 protein, called by TCRdb with MiXCR from the reads. The sample records around 120,000 distinct CDR3 sequences, around 8.5% being singletons. Researchers extracted total RNA from unfractionated whole blood. The sample taken for sequencing was whole blood. These receptors were obtained from a human donor in good health. Some clones in this sample may be carry-over from other donors' samples.

The chain combines TRBV7-6 with TRBJ2-1, with D perhaps TRBD2 (5 bases). In germline, CDR1 is SGHVS, CDR2 FNYEAQ. The CDR3 length is 14 residues. Trimming stripped 0 bases from V and 9 bases from J, with 12 bases between. The CDR3 here is CASSLASTSGEQFF. CDR3 bases: TGTGCCAGCAGCTTAGCTAGCACCAGCGGTGAGCAGTTCTTC.

This clonotype showed up just a few times. The CDR3: CASRPGDLEQYF. As DNA, the CDR3 is TGTGCCAGCAGACCTGGGGACCTCGAGCAGTACTTC. The rearrangement links TRBV2 to TRBJ2-7; possibly TRBD1 or TRBD2 for D (5 bases each). The CDR3 is 12 residues long. V lost 6 bases and J lost 6, with 12 bases in between. Germline lookup yields CDR1 SNHLY and CDR2 FYNNEI.

In this sample, this clonotype turned up a few times. This chain uses TRBV7-2 with TRBJ2-7, with a possible D match to TRBD1 (5 bases). In germline, CDR1 is SGHTA, CDR2 FQGNSA. Trimming stripped 5 bases from V and 2 bases from J, with 13 bases between. The length of the CDR3 is 14 residues. CDR3 sequence (DNA): TGTGCCAGCAGCCTGTACTCAGGGACCTACGAGCAGTACTTC. It specifies CASSLYSGTYEQYF.

Many counts were recorded for this clonotype. The chain joins TRBV20-1 to TRBJ2-3; D is perhaps TRBD1 (6 bases). The germline CDR1 and CDR2 sequences are DFQATT and SNEGSKA (reference sequence). This CDR3 region has 18 residues. Trimming removed 1 base from V and 14 bases from J, with 34 bases in between. The CDR3 spells CSARGDIPTDTHGLSGYF. The CDR3 coding sequence is TGCAGTGCTAGAGGGGACATTCCCACAGATACGCATGGGCTTAGTGGGTATTTT.

At least ten counts were recorded for this clonotype. The chain couples TRBV3-1 to TRBJ1-5; D remains ambiguous. Trimming stripped 1 base from V and 1 base from J, with 8 bases between. The CDR3 is 15 residues long. Germline V gives CDR1 LGHDT, CDR2 YNNKEL (reference sequence). CDR3 bases: TGTGCCAGCAGCCAAGGGGGTAGGAGCAATCAGCCCCAGCATTTT. Protein product: CASSQGGRSNQPQHF.

The table lists this clonotype with many counts. V and J are TRBV10-3 and TRBJ1-6; D unresolved. Germline V lookup: CDR1 ENHRY, CDR2 SYGVKD. The CDR3 length is 14 residues. V lost 0 bases, J lost 8 bases, and 8 bases lay in between. In nucleotides, the CDR3 is TGTGCCATCAGTGAGTCCCGAGGTGATTCACCCCTCCACTTT. As protein: CAISESRGDSPLHF.

This chain connects TRBV14 to TRBJ2-1, with D possibly matching TRBD1 (6 bases). This CDR3 comprises 18 residues. V dropped 6 bases and J dropped 1 base, with 22 bases sitting between them. CDR1 and CDR2 (germline): SGHDN, FVKESK. The CDR3 here is CASRSTGDPFGSYNEQFF. In nucleotides, the CDR3 is TGTGCCAGCAGGTCGACAGGAGATCCCTTCGGTTCCTACAATGAGCAGTTCTTC. The full variable domain, rest sourced from reference TRBV14 and TRBJ2-1, is EAGVTQFPSHSVIEKGQTVTLRCDPISGHDNLYWYRRVMGKEIKFLLHFVKESKQDESGMPNNRFLAERTGGTYSTLKVQPAELEDSGVYFCASRSTGDPFGSYNEQFFGPGTRLTVL.

This clonotype was picked up many times. V is TRBV19 and J is TRBJ1-5; D may be TRBD1 (5 bases). The germline V gene has CDR1 LNHDA and CDR2 SQIVND (reference sequence). Trimming pared 5 bases from V and 6 bases from J, leaving 14 bases between. This CDR3 contains 14 residues. This CDR3 reads CASSLLGGFQPQHF. The CDR3 region has the DNA TGTGCCAGTAGTTTGCTGGGGGGTTTTCAGCCCCAGCATTTT.

This clonotype appeared a few times. V gene TRBV7-8 combines with J gene TRBJ1-1; 8 positions match TRBD1. The CDR3 consists of 14 residues. Germline V lookup: CDR1 SGHVS, CDR2 FQNEAQ. With 7 bases clipped from V and 7 bases from J, the junction kept 11 bases outside the gene matches. CDR3 in DNA: TGTGCCAGCACCCCCTTGGACAGGGCACTTGAAGCTTTCTTT. Protein sequence: CASTPLDRALEAFF.

The CDR3 here is CSVGGLSYEQYF. The DNA of the CDR3 is TGCAGCGTTGGCGGTCTGTCCTACGAGCAGTACTTC. V usage is TRBV29-1 and J usage is TRBJ2-7; no clear D gene. Between the trimmed V and J ends, which lost 4 bases and 1 base, there was a span of 8 bases. CDR3 length: 12 residues. Germline V lookup: CDR1 SQVTM, CDR2 ANQGSEA.

This clonotype appeared a few times. The chain uses TRBV27 and TRBJ2-1; 7 bases are shared with TRBD2. The germline V gene encodes CDR1 MNHEY and CDR2 SMNVEV (reference sequence). The V segment lost 7 bases and the J segment 3 bases; nucleotides outside the gene matches: 9. This CDR3 spans 15 amino acids. CDR3 bases: TGTGCCAGCAATACCCGGGACTACAACTACAATGAGCAGTTCTTC. It is translated as CASNTRDYNYNEQFF.

The CDR3: CSVPGLAGPNTGELFF. The CDR3 bases are TGCAGCGTCCCTGGACTAGCGGGACCGAACACCGGGGAGCTGTTTTTT. V and J are TRBV29-1 and TRBJ2-2, with 12 positions matching TRBD2. Trimming cost V 6 bases and J 0 bases; bases outside gene matches: 5. Germline V gives CDR1 SQVTM, CDR2 ANQGSEA. The CDR3 runs 16 residues.

In this sample, this clonotype turned up a few times. The chain has TRBV7-9 and TRBJ2-3, with 7 positions matching TRBD1. CDR1 is SEHNR and CDR2 is FQNEAQ in the germline V gene (reference sequence). The CDR3 sequence is 19 residues long. Losses at the gene ends were 3 bases for V and 3 bases for J; bases not matched to a gene: 18. The CDR3 region has the DNA TGTGCCAGCAGCTTTAGACGCATAAACAGGGGAAATAGGACAGATACGCAGTATTTT. Translated, it gives CASSFRRINRGNRTDTQYF.

The V gene is TRBV4-1, the J gene TRBJ2-1; 9 bases are a match to TRBD2. Germline assignment: CDR1 MGHRA and CDR2 YSYEKL. This CDR3 is 17 amino acids long. V lost 1 base and J lost 1; bases outside the gene matches: 5. The CDR3 region has the DNA TGCGCCAGCAGCCAAGTTGAACTAGCGGGTTCCTACAATGAGCAGTTCTTC. It yields the protein CASSQVELAGSYNEQFF.

This clonotype occurred many times. The chain couples TRBV4-3 to TRBJ2-7; tentatively, D is TRBD2 (5 bases). The CDR3 runs to 14 residues. Germline loops: CDR1 LGHNA, CDR2 YSLEER. V lost 0 bases and J lost 6, with 12 bases in between. CDR3 region: CASSQDHGVGEQYF. DNA of the CDR3: TGCGCCAGCAGCCAAGATCACGGGGTTGGCGAGCAGTACTTC.

Ten or more counts support this clonotype. The chain carries TRBV20-1 and TRBJ2-1; 13 positions match TRBD2. The CDR3 has 14 amino acids. Unmatched junction bases numbered 8, after V lost 6 bases and J lost 9 bases. Germline-derived CDR1 and CDR2 are DFQATT and SNEGSKA (reference sequence). Here the CDR3 DNA reads TGCAGTGCGCCGACTAGCGGGGGGTTGGGTGAGCAGTTCTTC. Its translation: CSAPTSGGLGEQFF.

V gene TRBV7-8 combines with J gene TRBJ2-2; TRBD2 aligns across 11 bases. This CDR3 has 15 amino acids. Looked up from germline, CDR1 is SGHVS and CDR2 is FQNEAQ. The ends lost 0 bases at V and 10 bases at J; junction bases unmatched: 4. CDR3 nucleotide sequence: TGTGCCAGCAGCTTAGCTAGCGGGAGGGCCGCGGAGCTGTTTTTT. It encodes CASSLASGRAAELFF.

This clonotype was detected only a few times. J is TRBJ2-3 and V is TRBV6-5; tentative D call: TRBD1 (7 bases). CDR1 is MNHEY, CDR2 SVGAGI, per germline. Trimming took off 6 bases at V and 6 bases at J, with 16 bases between the two ends. CDR3 size: 14 residues. CDR3 DNA: TGTGCCAGCAGCACCAGGGGGGCAAGTGATACGCAGTATTTT. Amino acid sequence: CASSTRGASDTQYF.

In its sample, this clonotype was seen a few times. The chain carries TRBV7-9 and TRBJ1-3; weak D call: TRBD1 (5 bases). V lost 3 bases and J lost 0, with 12 bases in between. Germline V gene sequence: CDR1 SEHNR, CDR2 FQNEAQ (reference sequence). The CDR3 contains 16 residues. CDR3 in DNA: TGTGCCAGCAGCTTCGCCCGGGGGATCTCTGGAAACACCATATATTTT. This translates into CASSFARGISGNTIYF. Looking up the rest from reference TRBV7-9 and TRBJ1-3 gives the full variable domain: DTGVSQNPRHKITKRGQNVTFRCDPISEHNRLYWYRQTLGQGPEFLTYFQNEAQLEKSRLLSDRFSAERPKGSFSTLEIQRTEQGDSAMYLCASSFARGISGNTIYFGEGSWLTVV.

This clonotype has more than one count but fewer than ten. The rearrangement uses TRBV12-3 or TRBV12-4 and TRBJ2-7; 8 positions agree with TRBD2. CDR3 length: 12 amino acids. J was trimmed by 4 bases and V by 7 bases; bases with no gene match: 3. CDR3 sequence (DNA): TGTGCCAGCACCGGGGGGGGTTACGAGCAGTACTTC. It encodes CASTGGGYEQYF.

This clonotype was seen more than once but under ten times. The chain couples TRBV12-3 or TRBV12-4 to TRBJ2-3; 8 bases match TRBD1. This CDR3 contains 17 residues. With 2 bases clipped from V and 0 bases from J, the junction kept 7 bases outside the gene matches. CDR3 region: CASSLYQGARSTDTQYF. For the CDR3, the DNA is TGTGCCAGCAGTTTATATCAGGGGGCGCGGAGCACAGATACGCAGTATTTT.

CDR3 sequence: CASSQDIGQYEQYF. For the CDR3, the DNA is TGTGCCAGCAGCCAAGATATTGGACAGTACGAGCAGTACTTC. The rearrangement links TRBV3-1 to TRBJ2-7, with D tentatively TRBD1 (6 bases). V dropped 0 bases and J dropped 4 bases, with 10 bases sitting between them. The CDR3 length is 14 residues. Looked up from germline, CDR1 is LGHDT and CDR2 is YNNKEL (reference sequence).

This clonotype was counted many times. This chain connects TRBV6-5 to TRBJ1-1; possible D gene TRBD1, 6 bases. This CDR3 is 14 amino acids long. Per germline, CDR1 MNHEY and CDR2 SVGAGI. The V and J ends lost 6 bases and 5 bases respectively, with 16 bases between them. The CDR3 bases are TGTGCCAGCAGAGTCAGGGGCGGAGGGACTGAAGCTTTCTTT. The encoded protein is CASRVRGGGTEAFF.

This chain connects TRBV6-1 to TRBJ2-2; D remains ambiguous. Germline CDR1 MNHNS, CDR2 SASEGT. The ends were cut back, 6 bases at V and 7 bases at J, with 18 bases in the middle. The CDR3 length is 15 residues. CDR3 sequence reads: CASSENRRLLGELFF. CDR3 bases: TGTGCCAGCAGCGAGAACAGACGGTTACTCGGGGAGCTGTTTTTT.

This clonotype was detected many times. The chain recombines TRBV29-1 with TRBJ2-5, with D perhaps TRBD2 (5 bases). This CDR3 spans 13 amino acids. V was pared by 4 bases and J by 6 bases, with 15 bases between. Germline V gene data show CDR1 as SQVTM and CDR2 as ANQGSEA. The chain's CDR3 is CSVARTGSQTQYF. CDR3 DNA: TGCAGCGTTGCCAGGACTGGGAGTCAGACCCAGTACTTC.

This clonotype was seen a few times. This rearrangement joins TRBV10-3 to TRBJ1-5; possible D gene TRBD1, 6 bases. V lost 2 bases and J lost 4, with 12 bases in between. The CDR3 consists of 15 residues. Germline-derived CDR1 and CDR2 are ENHRY and SYGVKD. The CDR3 DNA reads as TGTGCCATCAGTGAGACAGGGAGTCCTAATCAGCCCCAGCATTTT. Its translation is CAISETGSPNQPQHF.

Ten or more counts support this clonotype. CDR3 sequence reads: CASSPGQGSSYEQYF. The CDR3 DNA sequence: TGTGCCAGCAGTCCCGGACAGGGCAGCTCCTACGAGCAGTACTTC. The chain carries TRBV27 and TRBJ2-7, with 8 positions matching TRBD1. Germline V gene sequence: CDR1 MNHEY, CDR2 SMNVEV (reference sequence). This CDR3 contains 15 residues. V shed 5 bases and J 0 bases; nucleotides not matched to a gene: 6.

The table lists this clonotype with many counts. The chain carries TRBV6-6 and TRBJ2-3, with TRBD2 identical over 11 bases. This CDR3 contains 16 residues. CDR1 and CDR2 from the germline V gene are MNHNY and SVGAGI (reference sequence). V was pared by 5 bases and J by 9 bases, with 13 bases of the junction left unmatched. The CDR3 here is CASSQPASGGQGTQYF. The CDR3, as DNA: TGTGCCAGCAGTCAACCGGCTAGCGGGGGGCAGGGCACGCAGTATTTT.

The rearrangement joins TRBV3-1 to TRBJ2-7; the match to TRBD2 covers 9 bases. The V gene end was trimmed by 1 base and the J gene end by 5 bases; junction bases not matched to a gene: 3. This CDR3 spans 14 amino acids. The germline V gene encodes CDR1 LGHDT and CDR2 YNNKEL (reference sequence). CDR3 DNA: TGTGCCAGCAGCCAAGGCGGGAGGGCCGACGAGCAGTACTTC. This sequence encodes CASSQGGRADEQYF.

This clonotype came up many times. V and J are TRBV6-5 and TRBJ1-1, with D perhaps matching TRBD1 (5 bases). V lost 2 bases to trimming and J lost 6 bases, with 16 bases between them. The CDR3 loop spans 15 amino acids. Germline CDR1 and CDR2: MNHEY and SVGAGI. The CDR3 DNA sequence: TGTGCCAGCAGTTACGAGGGGTCGGTTTTGGCTGAAGCTTTCTTT. Amino acid sequence: CASSYEGSVLAEAFF.